These 6 T cell receptor beta chains originate from one sample sequenced in a study of T-cell reconstitution after alpha-beta-depleted transplantation in children. Library preparation (for TCRbeta) was performed with unique molecular identifiers. TCRdb ran MiXCR on the PCR reads and lists one entry per CDR3 protein. This table holds some 600,000 distinct CDR3 sequences, 10% to 15% found once. The material was PBMCs, mostly from graft donor cells, obtained 360 days after TCRalphabeta/CD19-depleted stem cell transplant. These receptors were obtained from a male patient younger than 18 who had a stem cell transplant for acute myeloid leukemia, so the T cells may come from the graft donor.

Many counts were recorded for this clonotype. The chain uses TRBV7-8 and TRBJ2-5; TRBD2 matches at 7 bases. With 5 bases clipped from V and 5 bases from J, the junction kept 8 bases outside the gene matches. Per the germline V gene, CDR1 is SGHVS and CDR2 is FQNEAQ. This CDR3 spans 14 amino acids. CDR3 nucleotide sequence: TGTGCCAGCAGCCGACTCAGGGAGGGTGAGACCCAGTACTTC. Its protein product is CASSRLREGETQYF.

In its sample, this clonotype was seen once. V usage is TRBV30 and J usage is TRBJ2-5; D might be TRBD1 (5 bases). V gave up 4 bases and J gave up 5 bases, with 5 bases separating them. CDR1 is GTSNPN, CDR2 SVGIG, per germline (reference sequence). There are 10 residues in the CDR3. CDR3 sequence reads: CAWKGETQYF. The CDR3 nucleotides are TGTGCCTGGAAGGGGGAGACCCAGTACTTC.

The sample holds many counts of this clonotype. This rearrangement joins TRBV25-1 to TRBJ2-7; possibly TRBD1 or TRBD2 for D (5 bases each). The V gene lost 4 bases and the J gene lost 3 bases, with 16 bases spanning the gap. This CDR3 is 15 amino acids long. From germline, CDR1 is MGHDK and CDR2 SYGVNS. CDR3 DNA sequence: TGTGCCAGCAGTGCCCGGGACGGGAAATTCTACGAGCAGTACTTC. This translates into CASSARDGKFYEQYF.

The chain employs TRBV7-2 and TRBJ2-5; D is unclear. The CDR3 extends over 13 amino acids. Germline V gene lookup returns CDR1 SGHTA and CDR2 FQGNSA. The V end lost 5 bases, the J end lost 7 bases, and 14 bases lay between the germline ends. As DNA, the CDR3 is TGTGCCAGCAGCCCTTCTCCGGCTGGGACCCAGTACTTC. Its translation is CASSPSPAGTQYF.

This clonotype was observed many times. V gene TRBV28 combines with J gene TRBJ2-1; D call uncertain. V lost 2 bases and J 1 base, leaving 6 bases between the germline ends. Germline-derived CDR1 and CDR2 are MDHEN and SYDVKM. This CDR3 spans 14 amino acids. The CDR3: CASSLPGSYNEQFF. The CDR3 nucleotides read TGTGCCAGCAGTTTACCAGGTTCCTACAATGAGCAGTTCTTC.

The rearrangement links TRBV7-2 to TRBJ2-3; tentative D call: TRBD2 (6 bases). This CDR3 contains 12 residues. V lost 2 bases and J 7 bases, leaving 7 bases between the germline ends. Germline V gene lookup returns CDR1 SGHTA and CDR2 FQGNSA. The CDR3 DNA reads TGTGCCAGCAGCTTACTAGCGTATACGCAGTATTTT. The encoded protein is CASSLLAYTQYF.